This record looks at one T cell receptor beta chain sequence and its context. Antigen unknown. This entry comes from a study of cytotoxic CD8 clonotypes in ibrutinib-treated CLL. Study-wide points: Timing of sampling differed between sustained-remission and progressing patients. Upon ibrutinib response clonality rose, and upon progression it fell back toward baseline. Baseline levels of clonality went above those of age-matched healthy donors and moved with circulating CD8+ T-cell counts.

This table comes from immunoSEQ multiplex PCR, and its TCRdb copy is limited to in-frame clones, with some not included. The profile shows about 300,000 clones, 65% to 85% of them singletons. Trimming removed 3 bases at V and 15 bases at J, with 15 bases between. Germline values: CDR1 MGHDK, CDR2 SYGVNS. CDR3 length: 12 residues. The input for sequencing was PBMCs, taken at disease progression, from a patient treated with ibrutinib. The TCR comes from a human donor with chronic lymphocytic leukemia. This chain joins TRBV25-1 and TRBJ2-1; D may be TRBD1 or TRBD2 (5 bases each). This chain's CDR3 is CASSEVRGLRFF. The CDR3, as DNA: TGTGCCAGCAGTGAGGTGAGGGGCCTTCGGTTCTTC.